This T cell receptor beta chain was identified in a study of OX40 agonist ivuxolimab in advanced cancers. Study results and limitations: Researchers report that CD8+ T cells had, on average, more expanded clones than CD4+.

As for this clone: Its antigen remains unknown.

This table comes from immunoSEQ multiplex PCR, and its TCRdb copy is limited to in-frame clones, with some not included. The repertoire includes some 8,000 clones, around 72% of them detected once, and 17% sits in the top ten. The CDR3 has 13 amino acids. Trimming removed 2 bases from V and 4 bases from J; junction bases left unmatched: 2. Germline CDR1 and CDR2: WSHSY and SAAADI. Blood draws occurred at baseline, cycle 4 day 1, and cycle 7 day 1. The TCR originated in an adult with an advanced solid tumor such as melanoma, head and neck, liver or kidney cancer. Sequencing used CD4+ or CD8+ T cells sorted from blood, obtained in a trial of the OX40 agonist ivuxolimab. The chain recombines TRBV10-2 with TRBJ2-7; 7 bases fit TRBD1. The CDR3 DNA is TGCGCCAGCAGTGAGCCGGGACAGTACGAGCAGTACTTC. As protein: CASSEPGQYEQYF.